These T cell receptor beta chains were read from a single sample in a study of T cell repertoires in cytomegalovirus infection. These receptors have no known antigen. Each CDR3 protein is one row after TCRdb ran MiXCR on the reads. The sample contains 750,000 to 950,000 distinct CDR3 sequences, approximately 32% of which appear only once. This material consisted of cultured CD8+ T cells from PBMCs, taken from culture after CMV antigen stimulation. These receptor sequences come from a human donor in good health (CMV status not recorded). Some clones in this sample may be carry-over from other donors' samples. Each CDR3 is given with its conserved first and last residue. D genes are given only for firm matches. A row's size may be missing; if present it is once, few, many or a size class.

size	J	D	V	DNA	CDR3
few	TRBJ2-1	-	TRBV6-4	TGTGCCAGCAGTGACGAGATGGATTGGGGGGAAACTTACAATGAGCAGTTCTTC	CASSDEMDWGETYNEQFF
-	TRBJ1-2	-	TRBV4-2	TGTGCCAGCAGCCCAACGGGACCCCGAGCTAACTATGGCTACACCTTC	CASSPTGPRANYGYTF
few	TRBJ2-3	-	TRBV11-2	TGTGCCAGCAGCTCCCGGGTCCCCCCGCGAGATACGCAGTATTTT	CASSSRVPPRDTQYF
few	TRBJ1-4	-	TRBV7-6	TGTGCCAGCAGCTTAAATGGGCAGAGCCTGAATGAAAAACTGTTTTTT	CASSLNGQSLNEKLFF
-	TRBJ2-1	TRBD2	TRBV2	TGTGCCAGCAGTGTTCCCCTAGGGACTAGCGGGGAAGTCGGGGTCTACAATGAGCAGTTCTTC	CASSVPLGTSGEVGVYNEQFF
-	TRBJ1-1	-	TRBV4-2	TGTGCCAGCAGCCAACCAGCAGGGTCTCCTTTCGACACTGAAGCTTTCTTT	CASSQPAGSPFDTEAFF
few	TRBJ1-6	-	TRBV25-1	TGTGCCAGCAGTGACCTCTCCCCTTCACCCCTCCACTTT	CASSDLSPSPLHF
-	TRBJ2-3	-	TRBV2	TGTGCCAGCAGTGAATGGAGGGGGGAGAGCACAGATACGCAGTATTTT	CASSEWRGESTDTQYF
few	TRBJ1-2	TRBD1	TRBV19	TGTGCCAGTAGTATCTGGGGAGGGGGCGTCTATGGCTACACCTTC	CASSIWGGGVYGYTF
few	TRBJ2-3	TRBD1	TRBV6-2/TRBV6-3	TGTGCCAGCAGTCGCCGGACAGGGGTAGATGGGGTCACAGATACGCAGTATTTT	CASSRRTGVDGVTDTQYF
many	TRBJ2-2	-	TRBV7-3	TGTGCCAGCAGCTTAATGGGGACCGGGGAGCTGTTTTTT	CASSLMGTGELFF
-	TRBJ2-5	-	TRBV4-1	TGCGCCAGCAGCCAAGGGCGGAGCGATTATGAGACCCAGTACTTC	CASSQGRSDYETQYF
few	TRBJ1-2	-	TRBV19	TGTGCCAGTAGCGCCAAGGTCCGGGACCTCTATGGCTACACCTTC	CASSAKVRDLYGYTF
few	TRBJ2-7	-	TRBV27	TGTGCCAGCAGCGAGGAGGGTTGGGGGGACGAGCAGTACTTC	CASSEEGWGDEQYF
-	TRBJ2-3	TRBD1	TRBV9	TGTGCCAGCAGCGTACCGGGACAGGGTCACACAGATACGCAGTATTTT	CASSVPGQGHTDTQYF